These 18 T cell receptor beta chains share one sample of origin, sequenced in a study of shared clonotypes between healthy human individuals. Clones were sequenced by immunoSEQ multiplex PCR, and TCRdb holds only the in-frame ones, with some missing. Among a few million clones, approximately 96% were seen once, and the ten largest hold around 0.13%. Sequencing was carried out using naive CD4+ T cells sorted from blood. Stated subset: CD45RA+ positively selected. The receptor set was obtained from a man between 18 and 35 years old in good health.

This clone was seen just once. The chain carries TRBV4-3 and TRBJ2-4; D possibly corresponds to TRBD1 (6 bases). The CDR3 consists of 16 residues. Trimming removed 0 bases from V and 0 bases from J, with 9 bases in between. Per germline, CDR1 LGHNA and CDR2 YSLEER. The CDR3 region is CASSQDWGLAKNIQYF. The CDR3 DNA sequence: TGCGCCAGCAGCCAAGATTGGGGGCTAGCCAAAAACATTCAGTACTTC.

CDR3 region: CASKAVGDSPLHF. Here the CDR3 DNA reads TGCGCCAGCAAAGCCGTGGGGGATTCACCCCTCCACTTT. This sequence joins TRBV5-1 and TRBJ1-6, with D perhaps matching TRBD1 (5 bases). V lost 6 bases to trimming and J lost 8 bases, with 12 bases between them. Germline V gene data show CDR1 as SGHRS and CDR2 as YFSETQ. This CDR3 is 13 amino acids long.

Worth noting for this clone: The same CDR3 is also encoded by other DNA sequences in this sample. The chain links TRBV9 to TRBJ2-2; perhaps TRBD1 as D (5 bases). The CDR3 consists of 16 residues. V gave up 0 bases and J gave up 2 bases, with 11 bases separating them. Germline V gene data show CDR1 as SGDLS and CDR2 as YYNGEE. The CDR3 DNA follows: TGTGCCAGCAGCGTAGATTTAGGGGCCAACACCGGGGAGCTGTTTTTT. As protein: CASSVDLGANTGELFF.

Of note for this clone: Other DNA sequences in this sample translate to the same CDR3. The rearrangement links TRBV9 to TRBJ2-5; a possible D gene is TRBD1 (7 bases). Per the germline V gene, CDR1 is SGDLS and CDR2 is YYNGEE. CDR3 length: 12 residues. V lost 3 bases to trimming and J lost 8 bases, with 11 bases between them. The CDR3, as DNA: TGTGCCAGCAGCGCTCAGGGGGGAACCCAGTACTTC. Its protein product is CASSAQGGTQYF.

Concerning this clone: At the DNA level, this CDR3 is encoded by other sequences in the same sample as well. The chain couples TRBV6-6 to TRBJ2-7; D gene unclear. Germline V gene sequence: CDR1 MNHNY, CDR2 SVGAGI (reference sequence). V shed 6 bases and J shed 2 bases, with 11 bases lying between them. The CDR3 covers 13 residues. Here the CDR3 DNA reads TGTGCCAGCAGCAGAGACGGAACCTACGAGCAGTACTTC. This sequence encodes CASSRDGTYEQYF.

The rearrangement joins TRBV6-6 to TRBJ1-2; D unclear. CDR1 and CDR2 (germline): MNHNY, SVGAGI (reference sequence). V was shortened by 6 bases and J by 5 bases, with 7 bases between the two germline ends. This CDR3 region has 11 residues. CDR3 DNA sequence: TGTGCCAGCAGCGGGTCTTATGGCTACACCTTC. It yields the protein CASSGSYGYTF.

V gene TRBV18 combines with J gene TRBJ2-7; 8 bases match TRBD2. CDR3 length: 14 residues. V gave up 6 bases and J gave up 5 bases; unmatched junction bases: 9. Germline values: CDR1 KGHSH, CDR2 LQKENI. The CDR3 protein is CASSPGTRAHEQYF. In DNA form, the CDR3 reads TGTGCCAGCTCGCCCGGGACTAGGGCCCACGAGCAGTACTTC. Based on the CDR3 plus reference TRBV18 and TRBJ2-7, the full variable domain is NAGVMQNPRHLVRRRGQEARLRCSPMKGHSHVYWYRQLPEEGLKFMVYLQKENIIDESGMPKERFSAEFPKEGPSILRIQQVVRGDSAAYFCASSPGTRAHEQYFGPGTRLTVT.

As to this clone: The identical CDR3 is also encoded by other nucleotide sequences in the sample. The CDR3 bases are TGTGCCAGCAGCTTAACGGGGTTCACAGATACGCAGTATTTT. Its translation: CASSLTGFTDTQYF. This sequence joins TRBV7-9 and TRBJ2-3; D may be TRBD2 (5 bases). The CDR3 totals 14 residues. The germline V gene encodes CDR1 SEHNR and CDR2 FQNEAQ (reference sequence). Trimming left V 2 bases short and J 2 bases short, with 8 bases between. Together with reference TRBV7-9 and TRBJ2-3, the CDR3 gives the full variable domain: DTGVSQNPRHKITKRGQNVTFRCDPISEHNRLYWYRQTLGQGPEFLTYFQNEAQLEKSRLLSDRFSAERPKGSFSTLEIQRTEQGDSAMYLCASSLTGFTDTQYFGPGTRLTVL.

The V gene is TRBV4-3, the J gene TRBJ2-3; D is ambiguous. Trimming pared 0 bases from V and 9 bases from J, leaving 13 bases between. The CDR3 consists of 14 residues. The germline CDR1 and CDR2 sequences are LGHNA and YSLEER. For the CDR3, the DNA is TGCGCCAGCAGCCAAGATTTTCTGATAGGAACGCAGTATTTT. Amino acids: CASSQDFLIGTQYF.

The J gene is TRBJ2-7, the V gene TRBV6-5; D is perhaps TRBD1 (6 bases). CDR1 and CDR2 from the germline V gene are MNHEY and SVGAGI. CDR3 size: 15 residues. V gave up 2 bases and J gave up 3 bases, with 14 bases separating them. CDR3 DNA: TGTGCCAGCAGTTACAGGGCAGGGGCACTCTACGAGCAGTACTTC. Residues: CASSYRAGALYEQYF.

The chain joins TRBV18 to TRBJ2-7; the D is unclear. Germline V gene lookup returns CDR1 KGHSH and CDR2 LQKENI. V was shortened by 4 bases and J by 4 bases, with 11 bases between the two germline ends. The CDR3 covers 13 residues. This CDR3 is CASSQTLTYEQYF. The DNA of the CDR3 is TGTGCCAGCTCACAGACCCTCACTTACGAGCAGTACTTC.

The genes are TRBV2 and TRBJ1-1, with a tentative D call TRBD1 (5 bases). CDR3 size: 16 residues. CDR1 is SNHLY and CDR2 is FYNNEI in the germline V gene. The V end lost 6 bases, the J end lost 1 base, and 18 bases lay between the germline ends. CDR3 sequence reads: CASRYGPGTGNTEAFF. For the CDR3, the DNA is TGTGCCAGCAGATATGGGCCCGGGACGGGGAACACTGAAGCTTTCTTT.

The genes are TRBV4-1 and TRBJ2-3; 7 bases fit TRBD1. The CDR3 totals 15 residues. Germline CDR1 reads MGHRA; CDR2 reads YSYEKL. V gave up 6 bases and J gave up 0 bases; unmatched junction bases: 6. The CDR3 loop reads CASSLTGLSTDTQYF. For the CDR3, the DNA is TGCGCCAGCAGTCTGACAGGGCTTAGCACAGATACGCAGTATTTT.

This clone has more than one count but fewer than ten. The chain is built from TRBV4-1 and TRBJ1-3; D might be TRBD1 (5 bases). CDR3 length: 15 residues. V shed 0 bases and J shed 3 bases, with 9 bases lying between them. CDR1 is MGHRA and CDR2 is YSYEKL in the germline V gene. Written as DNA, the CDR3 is TGCGCCAGCAGCCAAGAGGACACCTATGGAAACACCATATATTTT. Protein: CASSQEDTYGNTIYF.

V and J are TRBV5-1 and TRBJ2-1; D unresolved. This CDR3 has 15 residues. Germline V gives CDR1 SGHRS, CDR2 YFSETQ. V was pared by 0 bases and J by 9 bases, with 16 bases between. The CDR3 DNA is TGCGCCAGCAGCTTGGAAGGAACGGAGTCCTTTGAGCAGTTCTTC. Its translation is CASSLEGTESFEQFF.

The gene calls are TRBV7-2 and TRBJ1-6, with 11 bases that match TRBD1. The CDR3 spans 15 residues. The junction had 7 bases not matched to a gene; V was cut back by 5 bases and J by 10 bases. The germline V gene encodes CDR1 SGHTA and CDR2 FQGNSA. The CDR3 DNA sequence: TGTGCCAGCAGCCCCGGGACAGGGGGATGGTCACCCCTCCACTTT. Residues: CASSPGTGGWSPLHF.

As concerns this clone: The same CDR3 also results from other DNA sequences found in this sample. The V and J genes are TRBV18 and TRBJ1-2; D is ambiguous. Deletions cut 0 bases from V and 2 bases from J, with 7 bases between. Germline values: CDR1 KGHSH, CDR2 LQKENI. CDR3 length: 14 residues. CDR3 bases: TGTGCCAGCTCACCACCGTCGGGGAACTATGGCTACACCTTC. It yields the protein CASSPPSGNYGYTF.

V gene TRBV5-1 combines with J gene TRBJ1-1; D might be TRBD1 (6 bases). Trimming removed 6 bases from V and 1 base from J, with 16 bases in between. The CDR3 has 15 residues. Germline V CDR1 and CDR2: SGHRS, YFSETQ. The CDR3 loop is CASTGRGNTNTEAFF. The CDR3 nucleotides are TGCGCCAGCACGGGCAGGGGAAATACGAACACTGAAGCTTTCTTT.